There are many counts of the clone carrying this T cell receptor (beta chain). Its specificity is unknown. The sample belongs to a study of T cells in Graves' hyperthyroidism and ophthalmopathy. Looking at the study overall: Blood from the periphery was taken at initial diagnosis, before any treatment.

The study's findings and limits: A model using 13 V-J features told ophthalmopathy apart from stable hyperthyroidism.

Germline lookup yields CDR1 LGHDT and CDR2 YNNKEL (reference sequence). This CDR3 has 13 amino acids. V gave up 5 bases and J gave up 8 bases, with 12 bases separating them. Authors of the study amplified TCR beta CDR3 regions from RNA transcripts. The HTBI primer set was used in a first-round RT-PCR of the TCR CDR3. TCRdb ran MiXCR on the multiplex PCR reads and lists one entry per CDR3 protein. This table has around 210,000 distinct CDR3 sequences, approximately 16% appearing once. It was considered stable Graves' hyperthyroidism when ophthalmopathy did not progress within 18 months. Each patient was aged 18 to 65 and had newly diagnosed hyperthyroidism of under 2 months' duration.

This rearrangement joins TRBV3-1 to TRBJ1-4; D is undetermined. The specimen sequenced was blood. This receptor was obtained from a woman aged 50 to 60 with Graves' hyperthyroidism. The CDR3 DNA sequence: TGTGCCAGCAGCAGCCGCGTGGAGGAAAAACTGTTTTTT. Translated: CASSSRVEEKLFF.